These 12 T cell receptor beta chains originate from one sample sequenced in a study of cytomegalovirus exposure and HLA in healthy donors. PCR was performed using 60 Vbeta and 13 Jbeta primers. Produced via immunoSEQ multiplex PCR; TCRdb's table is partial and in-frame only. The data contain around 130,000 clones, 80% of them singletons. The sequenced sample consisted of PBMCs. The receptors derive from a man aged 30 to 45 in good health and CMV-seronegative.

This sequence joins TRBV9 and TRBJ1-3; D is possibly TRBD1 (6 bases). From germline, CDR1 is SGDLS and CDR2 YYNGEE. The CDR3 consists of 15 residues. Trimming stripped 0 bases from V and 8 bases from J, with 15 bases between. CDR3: CASSVGTAGMDTIYF. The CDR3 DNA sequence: TGTGCCAGCAGCGTAGGGACAGCCGGGATGGACACCATATATTTT. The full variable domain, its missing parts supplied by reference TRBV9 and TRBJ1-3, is DSGVTQTPKHLITATGQRVTLRCSPRSGDLSVYWYQQSLDQGLQFLIQYYNGEERAKGNILERFSAQQFPDLHSELNLSSLELGDSALYFCASSVGTAGMDTIYFGEGSWLTVV.

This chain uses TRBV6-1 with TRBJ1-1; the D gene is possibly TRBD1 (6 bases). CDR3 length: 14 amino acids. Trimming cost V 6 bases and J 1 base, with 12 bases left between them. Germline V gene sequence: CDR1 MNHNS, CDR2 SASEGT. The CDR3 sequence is CASRSLGANTEAFF. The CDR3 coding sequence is TGTGCCAGCAGGTCGTTGGGGGCGAACACTGAAGCTTTCTTT.

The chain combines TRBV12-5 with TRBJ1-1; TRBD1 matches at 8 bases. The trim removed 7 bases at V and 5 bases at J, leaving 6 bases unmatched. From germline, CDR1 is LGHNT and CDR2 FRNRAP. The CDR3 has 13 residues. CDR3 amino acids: CASAQGASTEAFF. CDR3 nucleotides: TGTGCTAGTGCCCAGGGGGCGAGTACTGAAGCTTTCTTT.

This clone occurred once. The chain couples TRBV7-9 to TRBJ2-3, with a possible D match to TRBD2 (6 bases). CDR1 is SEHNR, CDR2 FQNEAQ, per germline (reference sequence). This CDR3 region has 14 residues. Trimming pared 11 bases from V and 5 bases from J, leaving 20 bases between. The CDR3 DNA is TGTGCCGGGTCAAAGCGGGCGAGCGGAGATACGCAGTATTTT. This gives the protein CAGSKRASGDTQYF.

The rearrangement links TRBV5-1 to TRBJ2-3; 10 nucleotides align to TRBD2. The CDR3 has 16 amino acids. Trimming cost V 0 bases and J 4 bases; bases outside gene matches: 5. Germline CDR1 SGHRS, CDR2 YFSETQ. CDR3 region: CASSLGASGSADTQYF. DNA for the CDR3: TGCGCCAGCAGCTTGGGTGCTAGCGGGAGTGCAGATACGCAGTATTTT.

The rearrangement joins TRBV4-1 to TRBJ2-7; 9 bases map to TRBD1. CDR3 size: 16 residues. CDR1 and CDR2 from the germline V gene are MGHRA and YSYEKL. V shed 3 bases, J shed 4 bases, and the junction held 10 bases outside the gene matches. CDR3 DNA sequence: TGCGCCAGCAGCCAGGGAGGAGACAGGGGGGTTTACGAGCAGTACTTC. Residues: CASSQGGDRGVYEQYF.

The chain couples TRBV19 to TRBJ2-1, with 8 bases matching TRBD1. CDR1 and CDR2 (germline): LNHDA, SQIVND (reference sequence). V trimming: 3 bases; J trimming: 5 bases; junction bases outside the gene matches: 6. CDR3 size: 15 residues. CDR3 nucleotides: TGTGCCAGTAGTATTACAGGGGGATCCCACAATGAGCAGTTCTTC. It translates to CASSITGGSHNEQFF.

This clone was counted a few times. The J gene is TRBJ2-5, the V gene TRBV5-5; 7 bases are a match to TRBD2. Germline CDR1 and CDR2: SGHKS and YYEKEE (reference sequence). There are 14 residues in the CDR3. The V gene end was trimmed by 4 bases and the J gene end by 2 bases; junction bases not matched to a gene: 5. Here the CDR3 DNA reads TGTGCCAGCAGCAAGGGGACTACTCAAGAGACCCAGTACTTC. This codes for CASSKGTTQETQYF.

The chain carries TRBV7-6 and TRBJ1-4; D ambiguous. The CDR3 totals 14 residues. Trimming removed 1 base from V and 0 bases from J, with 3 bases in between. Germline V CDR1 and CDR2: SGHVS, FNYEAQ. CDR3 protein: CASSLVSTNEKLFF. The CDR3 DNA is TGTGCCAGCAGCTTAGTCTCAACTAATGAAAAACTGTTTTTT.

The CDR3 DNA follows: TGTGCCAGCTCTCGAACGGGACAGAACACTGAAGCTTTCTTT. Translating gives CASSRTGQNTEAFF. The chain has TRBV18 and TRBJ1-1; tentatively, D is TRBD1 (6 bases). The germline V and J ends were trimmed by 6 bases and 1 base, with 12 bases remaining between them. The CDR3 is 14 residues long. CDR1 KGHSH and CDR2 LQKENI come from the germline V gene.

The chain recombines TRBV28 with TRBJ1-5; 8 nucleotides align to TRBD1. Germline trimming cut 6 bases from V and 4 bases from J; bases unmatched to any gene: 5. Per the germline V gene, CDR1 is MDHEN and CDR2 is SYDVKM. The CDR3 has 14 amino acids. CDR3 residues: CASRQTGENQPQHF. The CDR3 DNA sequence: TGTGCCAGCAGACAGACAGGGGAAAATCAGCCCCAGCATTTT.

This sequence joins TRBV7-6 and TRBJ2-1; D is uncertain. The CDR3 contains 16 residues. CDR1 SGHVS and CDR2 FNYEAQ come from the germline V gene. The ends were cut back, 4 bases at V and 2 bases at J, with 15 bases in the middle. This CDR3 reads CASSWVGGRTYNEQFF. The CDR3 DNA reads TGTGCCAGCAGCTGGGTCGGCGGCAGAACCTACAATGAGCAGTTCTTC.